This TCR beta chain was retrieved from a study of blood T cell repertoires in COVID-19. For the study at large: Spain, Italy and the United States supplied samples that represented acute and convalescent COVID-19.

The method was immunoSEQ multiplex PCR; TCRdb's version includes in-frame clones alone and lacks a portion of them. Seen here are some 530,000 clones, 75% to 90% observed once, and the top ten hold 6.5% to 9.5%. The trim removed 4 bases at V and 1 base at J, leaving 0 bases unmatched. This CDR3 comprises 13 residues. The origin of this receptor is a woman aged 55 to 70 who had recovered from COVID-19. Material for sequencing was PBMCs or T cells enriched from blood (not recorded which). The rearrangement joins TRBV12-3 or TRBV12-4 to TRBJ1-1, with TRBD1 identical over 7 bases. CDR3 loop: CASSWDRNTEAFF. CDR3 DNA: TGTGCCAGCAGTTGGGACAGGAACACTGAAGCTTTCTTT.